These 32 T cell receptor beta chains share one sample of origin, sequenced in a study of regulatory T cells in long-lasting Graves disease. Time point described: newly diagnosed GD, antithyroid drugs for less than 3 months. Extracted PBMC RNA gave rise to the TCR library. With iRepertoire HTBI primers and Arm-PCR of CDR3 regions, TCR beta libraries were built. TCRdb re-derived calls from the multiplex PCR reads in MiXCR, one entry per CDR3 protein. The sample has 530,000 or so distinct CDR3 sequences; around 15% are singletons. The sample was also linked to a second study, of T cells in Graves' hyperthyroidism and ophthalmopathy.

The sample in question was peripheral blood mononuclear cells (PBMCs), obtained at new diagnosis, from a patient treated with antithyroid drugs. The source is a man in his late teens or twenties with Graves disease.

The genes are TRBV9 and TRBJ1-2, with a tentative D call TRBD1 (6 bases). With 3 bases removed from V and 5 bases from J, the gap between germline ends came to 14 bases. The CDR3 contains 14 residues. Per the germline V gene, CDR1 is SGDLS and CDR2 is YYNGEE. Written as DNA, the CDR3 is TGTGCCAGCAGCGATCAGCGGGGGGCTTATGGCTACACCTTC. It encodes CASSDQRGAYGYTF.

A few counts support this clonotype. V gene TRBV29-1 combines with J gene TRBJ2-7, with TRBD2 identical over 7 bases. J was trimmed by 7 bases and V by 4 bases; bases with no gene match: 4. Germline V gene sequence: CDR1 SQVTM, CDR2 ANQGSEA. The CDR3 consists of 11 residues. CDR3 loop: CSVGGRGEQYF. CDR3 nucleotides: TGCAGCGTTGGCGGGCGGGGGGAGCAGTACTTC.

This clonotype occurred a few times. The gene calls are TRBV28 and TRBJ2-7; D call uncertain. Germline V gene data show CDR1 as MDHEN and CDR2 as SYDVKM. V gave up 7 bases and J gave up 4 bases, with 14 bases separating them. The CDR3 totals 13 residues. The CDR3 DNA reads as TGTGCCAGCAAGGCGGCTACCCTTTACGAGCAGTACTTC. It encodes CASKAATLYEQYF.

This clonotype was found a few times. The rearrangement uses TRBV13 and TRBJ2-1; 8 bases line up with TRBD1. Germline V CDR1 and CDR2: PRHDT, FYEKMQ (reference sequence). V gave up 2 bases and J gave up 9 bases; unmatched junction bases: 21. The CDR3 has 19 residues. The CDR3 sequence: CASSLQTGVSLASLIEQFF. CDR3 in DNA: TGTGCCAGCAGCTTACAGACAGGGGTGTCGCTAGCTTCCTTAATTGAGCAGTTCTTC.

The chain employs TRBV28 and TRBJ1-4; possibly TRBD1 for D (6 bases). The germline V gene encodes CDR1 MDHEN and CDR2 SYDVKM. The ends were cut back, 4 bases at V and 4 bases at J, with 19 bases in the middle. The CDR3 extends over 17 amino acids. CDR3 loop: CASSSPDRTVHNEKLFF. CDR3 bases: TGTGCCAGCAGTTCCCCTGACCGGACAGTACATAATGAAAAACTGTTTTTT. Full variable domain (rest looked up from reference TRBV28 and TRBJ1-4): DVKVTQSSRYLVKRTGEKVFLECVQDMDHENMFWYRQDPGLGLRLIYFSYDVKMKEKGDIPEGYSVSREKKERFSLILESASTNQTSMYLCASSSPDRTVHNEKLFFGSGTQLSVL.

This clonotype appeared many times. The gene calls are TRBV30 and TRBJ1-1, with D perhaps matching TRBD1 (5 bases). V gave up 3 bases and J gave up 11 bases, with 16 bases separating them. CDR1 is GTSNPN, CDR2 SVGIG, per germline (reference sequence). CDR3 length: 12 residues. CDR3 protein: CAWRGDRGVAFF. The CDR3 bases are TGTGCCTGGAGGGGGGACCGGGGGGTGGCTTTCTTT.

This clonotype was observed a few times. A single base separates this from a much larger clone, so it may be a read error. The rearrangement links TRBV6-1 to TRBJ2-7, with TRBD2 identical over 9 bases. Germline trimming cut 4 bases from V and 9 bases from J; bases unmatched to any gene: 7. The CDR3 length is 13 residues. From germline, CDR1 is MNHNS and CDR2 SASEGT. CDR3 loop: CASSVPGLAAQYF. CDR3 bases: TGTGCCAGCAGTGTCCCGGGACTAGCCGCGCAGTACTTC.

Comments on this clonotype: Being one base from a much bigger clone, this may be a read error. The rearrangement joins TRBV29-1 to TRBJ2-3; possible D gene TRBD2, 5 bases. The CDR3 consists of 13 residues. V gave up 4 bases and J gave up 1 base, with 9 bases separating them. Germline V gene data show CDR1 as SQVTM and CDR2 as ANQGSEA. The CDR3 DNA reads TGCAGCGTTGCCGGGGATCGCACAGATACGCAGTATTTT. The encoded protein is CSVAGDRTDTQYF.

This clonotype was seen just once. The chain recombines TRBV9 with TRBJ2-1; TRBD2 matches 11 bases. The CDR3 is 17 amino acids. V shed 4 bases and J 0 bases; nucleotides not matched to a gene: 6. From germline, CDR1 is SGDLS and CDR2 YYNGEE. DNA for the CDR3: TGTGCCAGCAGCACACAAGGACTAGCGGGCTCCTACAATGAGCAGTTCTTC. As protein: CASSTQGLAGSYNEQFF.

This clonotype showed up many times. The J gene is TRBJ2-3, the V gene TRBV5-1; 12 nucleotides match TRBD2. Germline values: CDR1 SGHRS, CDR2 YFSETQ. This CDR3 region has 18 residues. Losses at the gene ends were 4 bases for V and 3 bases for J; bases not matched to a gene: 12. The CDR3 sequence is CASSAGLAGPLPTDTQYF. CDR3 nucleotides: TGCGCCAGCAGCGCCGGACTAGCGGGACCCCTCCCAACAGATACGCAGTATTTT.

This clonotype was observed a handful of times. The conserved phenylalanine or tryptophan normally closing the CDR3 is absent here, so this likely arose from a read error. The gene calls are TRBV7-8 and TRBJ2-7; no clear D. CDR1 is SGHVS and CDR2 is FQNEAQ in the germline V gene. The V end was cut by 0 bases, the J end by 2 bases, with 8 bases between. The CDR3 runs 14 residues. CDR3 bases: TGTGCCAGCAGCTTAGCCGGCGGTACCTACGAGCAGTACTCC. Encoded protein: CASSLAGGTYEQYS.

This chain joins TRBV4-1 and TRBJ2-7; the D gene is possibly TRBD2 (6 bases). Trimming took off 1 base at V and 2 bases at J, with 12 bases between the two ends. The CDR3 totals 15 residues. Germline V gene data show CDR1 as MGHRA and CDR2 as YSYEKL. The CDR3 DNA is TGCGCCAGCAGCCAAGGCTCTAGCGTCGCCTACGAGCAGTACTTC. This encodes CASSQGSSVAYEQYF.

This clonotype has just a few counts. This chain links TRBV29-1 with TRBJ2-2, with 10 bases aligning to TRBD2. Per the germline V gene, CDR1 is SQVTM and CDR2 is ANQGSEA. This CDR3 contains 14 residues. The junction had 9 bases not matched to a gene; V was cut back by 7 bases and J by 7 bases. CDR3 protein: CSAGVRLAGGELFF. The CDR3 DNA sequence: TGCAGCGCTGGGGTGAGACTAGCGGGCGGGGAGCTGTTTTTT.

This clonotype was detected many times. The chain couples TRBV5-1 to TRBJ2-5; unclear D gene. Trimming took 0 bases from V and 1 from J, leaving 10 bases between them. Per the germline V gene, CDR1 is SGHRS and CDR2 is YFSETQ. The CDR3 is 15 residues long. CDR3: CASSLAIPVQETQYF. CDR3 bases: TGCGCCAGCAGCTTGGCCATCCCAGTCCAAGAGACCCAGTACTTC.

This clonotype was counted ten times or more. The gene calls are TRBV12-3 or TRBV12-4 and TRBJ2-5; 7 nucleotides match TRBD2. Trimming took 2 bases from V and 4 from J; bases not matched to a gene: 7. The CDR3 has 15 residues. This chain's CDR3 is CASSLPPGGRETQYF. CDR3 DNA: TGTGCCAGCAGTTTACCCCCAGGCGGGAGAGAGACCCAGTACTTC.

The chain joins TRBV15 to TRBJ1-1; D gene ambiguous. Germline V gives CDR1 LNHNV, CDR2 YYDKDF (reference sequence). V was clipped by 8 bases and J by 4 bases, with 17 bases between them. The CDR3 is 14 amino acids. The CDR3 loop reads CATSLRGRGTEAFF. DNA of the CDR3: TGTGCCACCTCCCTCCGGGGTCGGGGCACTGAAGCTTTCTTT.

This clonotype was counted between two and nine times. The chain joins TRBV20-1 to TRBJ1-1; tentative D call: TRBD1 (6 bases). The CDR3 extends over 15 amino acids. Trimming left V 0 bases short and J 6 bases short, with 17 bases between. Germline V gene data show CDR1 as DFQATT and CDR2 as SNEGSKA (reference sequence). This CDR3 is CSAREGWGRRPEAFF. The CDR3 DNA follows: TGCAGTGCTAGAGAAGGGTGGGGGCGCCGCCCTGAAGCTTTCTTT.

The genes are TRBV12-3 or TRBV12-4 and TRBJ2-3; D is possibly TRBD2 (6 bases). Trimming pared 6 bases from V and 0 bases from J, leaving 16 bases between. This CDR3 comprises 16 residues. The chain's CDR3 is CASSPAPGTSTDTQYF. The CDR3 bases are TGTGCCAGCAGCCCCGCTCCGGGGACTAGCACAGATACGCAGTATTTT.

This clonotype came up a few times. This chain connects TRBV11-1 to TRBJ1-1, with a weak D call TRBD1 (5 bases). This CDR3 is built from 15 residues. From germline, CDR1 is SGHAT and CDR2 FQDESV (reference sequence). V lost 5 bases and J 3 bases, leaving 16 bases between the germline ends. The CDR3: CASSLPGRGDTEAFF. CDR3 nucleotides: TGTGCCAGCAGCCTGCCTGGAAGGGGCGACACTGAAGCTTTCTTT.

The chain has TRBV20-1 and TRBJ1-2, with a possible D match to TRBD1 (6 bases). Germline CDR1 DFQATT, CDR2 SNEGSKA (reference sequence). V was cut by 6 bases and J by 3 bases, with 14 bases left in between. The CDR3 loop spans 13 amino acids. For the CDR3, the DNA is TGCAGTGCGCCTCATCAGGGGTACTATGGCTACACCTTC. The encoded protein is CSAPHQGYYGYTF.

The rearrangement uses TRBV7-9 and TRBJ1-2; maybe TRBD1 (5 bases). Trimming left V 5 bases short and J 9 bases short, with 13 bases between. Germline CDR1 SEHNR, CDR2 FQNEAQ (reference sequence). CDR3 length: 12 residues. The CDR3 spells CASSPQGFSYTF. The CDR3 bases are TGTGCCAGCAGCCCTCAGGGTTTCAGCTACACCTTC.

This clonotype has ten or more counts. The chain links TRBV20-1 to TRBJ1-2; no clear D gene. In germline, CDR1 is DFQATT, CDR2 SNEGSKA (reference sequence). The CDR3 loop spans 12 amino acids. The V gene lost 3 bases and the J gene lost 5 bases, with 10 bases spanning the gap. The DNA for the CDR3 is TGCAGTGCTAGCGAAACAGTTTATGGCTACACCTTC. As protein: CSASETVYGYTF.

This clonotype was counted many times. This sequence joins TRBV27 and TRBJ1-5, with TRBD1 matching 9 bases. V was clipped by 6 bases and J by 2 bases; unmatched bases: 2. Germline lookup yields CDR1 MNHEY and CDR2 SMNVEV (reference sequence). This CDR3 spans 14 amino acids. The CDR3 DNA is TGTGCCAGCAGGCACAGGGGGCGCAATCAGCCCCAGCATTTT. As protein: CASRHRGRNQPQHF.

CDR3: CSAAGQNTQETQYF. CDR3 DNA: TGCAGTGCGGCGGGACAGAACACCCAAGAGACCCAGTACTTC. The genes are TRBV20-1 and TRBJ2-5; perhaps TRBD1 as D (7 bases). Trimming shortened V by 6 bases and J by 1 base, and 15 bases separated the two germline ends. The CDR3 extends over 14 amino acids. Per germline, CDR1 DFQATT and CDR2 SNEGSKA (reference sequence).

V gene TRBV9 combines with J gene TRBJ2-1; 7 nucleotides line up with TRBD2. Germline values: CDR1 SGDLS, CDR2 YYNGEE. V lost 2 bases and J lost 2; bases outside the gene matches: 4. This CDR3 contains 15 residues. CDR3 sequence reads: CASSVGGRAYNEQFF. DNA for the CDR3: TGTGCCAGCAGCGTGGGTGGGAGGGCCTACAATGAGCAGTTCTTC.

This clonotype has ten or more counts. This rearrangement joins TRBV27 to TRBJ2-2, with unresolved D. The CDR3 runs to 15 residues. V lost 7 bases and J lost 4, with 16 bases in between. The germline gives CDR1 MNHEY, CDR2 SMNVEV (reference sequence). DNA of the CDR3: TGTGCCAGCACCCGTGACGCCTCGCCCACCGGGGAGCTGTTTTTT. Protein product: CASTRDASPTGELFF.

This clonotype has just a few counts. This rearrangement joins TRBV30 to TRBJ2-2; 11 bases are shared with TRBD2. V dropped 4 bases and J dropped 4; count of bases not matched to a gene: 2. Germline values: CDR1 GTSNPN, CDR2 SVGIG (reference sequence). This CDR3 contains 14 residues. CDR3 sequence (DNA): TGTGCCTGGATAGCGGGAGGGGGCACCGGGGAGCTGTTTTTT. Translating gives CAWIAGGGTGELFF.

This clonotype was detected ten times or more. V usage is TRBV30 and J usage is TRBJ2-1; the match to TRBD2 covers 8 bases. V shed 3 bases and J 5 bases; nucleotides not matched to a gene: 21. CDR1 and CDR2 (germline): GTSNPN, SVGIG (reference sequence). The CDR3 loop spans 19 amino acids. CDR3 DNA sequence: TGTGCCTGGAGCGAGGGGCCGACCGAGAGCGGGAGAATCGACAATGAGCAGTTCTTC. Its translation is CAWSEGPTESGRIDNEQFF.

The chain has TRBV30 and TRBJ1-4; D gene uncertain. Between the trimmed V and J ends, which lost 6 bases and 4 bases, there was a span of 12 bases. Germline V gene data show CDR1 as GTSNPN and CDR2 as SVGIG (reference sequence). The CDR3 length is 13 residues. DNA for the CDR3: TGTGCCTGCTCCGCGGGGATTAATGAAAAACTGTTTTTT. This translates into CACSAGINEKLFF.

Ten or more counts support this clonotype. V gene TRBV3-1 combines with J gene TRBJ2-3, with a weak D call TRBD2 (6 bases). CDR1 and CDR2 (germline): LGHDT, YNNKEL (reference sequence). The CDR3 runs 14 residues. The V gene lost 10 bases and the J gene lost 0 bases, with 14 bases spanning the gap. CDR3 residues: CAIASEQSTDTQYF. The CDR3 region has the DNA TGTGCCATCGCTAGCGAGCAGAGCACAGATACGCAGTATTTT.

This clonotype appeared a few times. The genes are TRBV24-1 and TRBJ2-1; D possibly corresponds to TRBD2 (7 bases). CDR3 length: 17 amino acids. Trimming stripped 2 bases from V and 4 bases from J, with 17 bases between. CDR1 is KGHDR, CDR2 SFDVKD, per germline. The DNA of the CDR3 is TGTGCCACCAGTGATTCGCGTAGGAGCGGGACATACAATGAGCAGTTCTTC. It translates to CATSDSRRSGTYNEQFF.

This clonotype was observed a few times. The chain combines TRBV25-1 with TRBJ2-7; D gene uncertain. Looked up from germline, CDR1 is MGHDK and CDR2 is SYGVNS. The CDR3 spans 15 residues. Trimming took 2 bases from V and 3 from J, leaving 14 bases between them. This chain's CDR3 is CASSEMLLGHYEQYF. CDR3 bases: TGTGCCAGCAGTGAAATGCTGCTGGGTCACTACGAGCAGTACTTC.